This TCR beta chain comes out of a study of technical replicates of blood from a few donors. V was cut by 6 bases and J by 8 bases, with 22 bases left in between. Germline CDR1 and CDR2: WSHSY and SAAADI. This CDR3 is built from 15 residues. The protocol was immunoSEQ multiplex PCR, while the TCRdb copy is restricted to in-frame clones and leaves out a portion. Among tens of thousands of clones listed, roughly 96% were seen once. Sequencing was performed on T cells isolated from PBMCs. This receptor was obtained from a human donor in good health. This rearrangement joins TRBV10-2 to TRBJ1-2; D not certain. The CDR3, as DNA: TGCGCCAGCAGAGCTCTGAACAGCCCTGGTCAGGGCTACACCTTC. It codes for CASRALNSPGQGYTF.